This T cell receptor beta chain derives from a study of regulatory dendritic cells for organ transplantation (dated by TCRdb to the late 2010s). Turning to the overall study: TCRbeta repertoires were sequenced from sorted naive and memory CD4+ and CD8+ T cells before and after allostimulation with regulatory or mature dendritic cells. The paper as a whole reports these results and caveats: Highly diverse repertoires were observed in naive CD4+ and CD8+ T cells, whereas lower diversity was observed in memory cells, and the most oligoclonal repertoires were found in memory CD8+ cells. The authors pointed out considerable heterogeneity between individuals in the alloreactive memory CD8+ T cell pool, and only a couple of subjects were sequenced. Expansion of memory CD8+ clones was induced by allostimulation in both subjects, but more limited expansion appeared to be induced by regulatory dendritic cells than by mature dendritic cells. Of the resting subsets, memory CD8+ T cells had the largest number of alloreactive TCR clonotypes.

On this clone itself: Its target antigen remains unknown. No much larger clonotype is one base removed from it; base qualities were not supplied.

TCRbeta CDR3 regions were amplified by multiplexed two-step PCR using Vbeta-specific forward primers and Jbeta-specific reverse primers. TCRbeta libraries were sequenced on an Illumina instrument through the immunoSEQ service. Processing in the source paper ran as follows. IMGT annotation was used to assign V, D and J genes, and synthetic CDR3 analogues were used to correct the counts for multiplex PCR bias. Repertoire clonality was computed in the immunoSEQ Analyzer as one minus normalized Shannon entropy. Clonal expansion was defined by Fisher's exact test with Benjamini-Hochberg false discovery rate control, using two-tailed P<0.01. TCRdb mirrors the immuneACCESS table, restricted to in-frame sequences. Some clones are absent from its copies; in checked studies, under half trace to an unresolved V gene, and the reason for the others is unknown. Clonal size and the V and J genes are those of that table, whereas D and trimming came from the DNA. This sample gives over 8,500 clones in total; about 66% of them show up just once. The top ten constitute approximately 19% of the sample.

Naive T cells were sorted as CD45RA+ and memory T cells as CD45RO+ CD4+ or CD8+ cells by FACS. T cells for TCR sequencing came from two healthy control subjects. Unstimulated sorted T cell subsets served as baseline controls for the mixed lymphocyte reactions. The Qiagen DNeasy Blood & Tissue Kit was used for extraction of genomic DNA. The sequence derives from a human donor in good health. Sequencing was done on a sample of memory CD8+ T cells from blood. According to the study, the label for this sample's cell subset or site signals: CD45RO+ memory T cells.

The nucleotides are TGTGCCAGCAGCTTGTTAGCGGGGGGGAATCAAGAGACCCAGTACTTC. Translated, this is CASSLLAGGNQETQYF. The V and J segments used are TRBV7-8 and TRBJ2-5; 11 bases in the junction line up with TRBD2. V loses 3 bases at its end and J loses 2 bases; junction bases beyond the gene matches: 5. Spanning cysteine to phenylalanine, the CDR3 consists of 16 amino acids. Kept here is only the CDR3 DNA, which spans 48 bases and is read in frame from base 1. CDR1 is given as SGHVS and CDR2 as FQNEAQ, both from the germline V gene.